This T cell receptor beta chain derives from a study of post-analysis software for immune sequencing data. Worth noting for this clonotype: The target antigen is unknown.

Carried by the TCR beta cDNA libraries were unique molecular identifiers. cDNA molecules numbering 400,000 to 550,000 came from approximately 1 to 10 million T cells. TCRdb processed the PCR reads anew with MiXCR; each CDR3 protein has one entry. The table includes hundreds of thousands of distinct CDR3 sequences, around 64% detected once. Points from the study as a whole: Patients carried roughly 5 TRBV segments more frequently than controls did, and TRBV5-6, TRBV5-1 and TRBV20-1 were among them.

Trimming removed 4 bases from V and 3 bases from J, with 17 bases in between. Germline values: CDR1 SGHDT, CDR2 YYEEEE. CDR3 length: 16 residues. Material: blood. The TCR comes from a girl aged 2 to 9 with multiple sclerosis. This rearrangement joins TRBV5-6 to TRBJ2-1; D call uncertain. The CDR3 protein is CASSPQARAHYNEQFF. CDR3 in DNA: TGTGCCAGCAGCCCCCAAGCGAGAGCCCACTACAATGAGCAGTTCTTC.